The sequence of this T cell receptor (beta chain) was determined in a study of blood T cell repertoires in COVID-19. Overall study: The United States, Italy and Spain supplied acute and convalescent COVID-19 samples. In each case, the material was cDNA or gDNA derived from T cells, B-cell-depleted T cells, or PBMCs.

The V gene's germline CDR1 is SEHNR and CDR2 FQNEAQ (reference sequence). The V and J ends lost 3 bases and 8 bases respectively, with 16 bases between them. CDR3 length: 15 residues. Original processing methods: Using reference gene primer amplification, nucleated cell counts were estimated. Clones were read by immunoSEQ multiplex PCR, and TCRdb kept only the in-frame ones, dropping some. That table is the source of V, J and clone size, and D and trimming were worked out from the DNA. Seen here are fewer than 350,000 clones, around 90% observed once, and the top ten hold around 6.8%. Sample: peripheral blood. The rearrangement uses TRBV7-9 and TRBJ1-4; D is perhaps TRBD1 (5 bases). This receptor was obtained from a woman in her 30s with COVID-19, enrolled during active disease. CDR3 in amino acids: CASSLRGGRDEKLFF. CDR3 nucleotide sequence: TGTGCCAGCAGCTTGCGGGGAGGGCGGGACGAAAAACTGTTTTTT.